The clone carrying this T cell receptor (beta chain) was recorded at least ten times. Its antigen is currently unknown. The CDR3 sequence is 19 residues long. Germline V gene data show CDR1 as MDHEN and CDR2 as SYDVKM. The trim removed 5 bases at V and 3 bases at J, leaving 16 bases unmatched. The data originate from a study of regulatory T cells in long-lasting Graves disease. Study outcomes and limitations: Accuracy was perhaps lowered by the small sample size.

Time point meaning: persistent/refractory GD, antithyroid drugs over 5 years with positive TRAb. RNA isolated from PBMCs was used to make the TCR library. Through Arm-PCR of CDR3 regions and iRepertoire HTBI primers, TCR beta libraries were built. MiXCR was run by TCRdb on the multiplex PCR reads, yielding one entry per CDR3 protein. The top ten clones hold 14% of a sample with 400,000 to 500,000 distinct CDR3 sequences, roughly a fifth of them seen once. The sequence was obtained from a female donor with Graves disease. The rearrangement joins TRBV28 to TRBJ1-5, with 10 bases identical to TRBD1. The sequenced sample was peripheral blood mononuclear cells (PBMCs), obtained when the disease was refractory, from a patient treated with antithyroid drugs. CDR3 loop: CASSQSYDRGRVYNQPQHF. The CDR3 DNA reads TGTGCCAGCAGTCAATCCTACGACAGGGGGCGCGTTTACAATCAGCCCCAGCATTTT.